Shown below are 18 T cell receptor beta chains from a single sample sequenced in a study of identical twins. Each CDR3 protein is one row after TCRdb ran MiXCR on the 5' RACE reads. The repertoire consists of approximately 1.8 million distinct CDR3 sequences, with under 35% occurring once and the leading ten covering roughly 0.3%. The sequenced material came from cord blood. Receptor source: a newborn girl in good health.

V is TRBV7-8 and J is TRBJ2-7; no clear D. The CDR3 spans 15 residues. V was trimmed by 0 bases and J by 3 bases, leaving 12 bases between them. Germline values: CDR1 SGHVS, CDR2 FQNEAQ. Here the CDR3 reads CASSLAAATNYEQYF. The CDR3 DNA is TGTGCCAGCAGCTTAGCGGCCGCAACCAACTACGAGCAGTACTTC.

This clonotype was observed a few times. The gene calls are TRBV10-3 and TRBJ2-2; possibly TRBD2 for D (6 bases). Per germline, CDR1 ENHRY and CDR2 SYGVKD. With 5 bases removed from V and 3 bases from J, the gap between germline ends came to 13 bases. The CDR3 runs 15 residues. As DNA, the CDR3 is TGTGCCATCAGTCAAACGGGACTTGACACCGGGGAGCTGTTTTTT. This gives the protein CAISQTGLDTGELFF.

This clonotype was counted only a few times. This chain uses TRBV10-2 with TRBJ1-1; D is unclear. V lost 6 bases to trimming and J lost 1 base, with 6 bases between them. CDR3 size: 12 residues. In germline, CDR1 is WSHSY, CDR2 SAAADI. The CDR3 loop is CASSVTNTEAFF. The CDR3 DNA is TGCGCCAGCAGCGTTACGAACACTGAAGCTTTCTTT.

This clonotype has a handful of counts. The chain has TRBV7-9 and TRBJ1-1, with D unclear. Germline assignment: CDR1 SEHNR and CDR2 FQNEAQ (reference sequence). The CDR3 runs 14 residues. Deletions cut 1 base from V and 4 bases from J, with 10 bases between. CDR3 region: CASSLVGSGTEAFF. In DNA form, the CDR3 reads TGTGCCAGCAGCTTAGTGGGTTCGGGCACTGAAGCTTTCTTT.

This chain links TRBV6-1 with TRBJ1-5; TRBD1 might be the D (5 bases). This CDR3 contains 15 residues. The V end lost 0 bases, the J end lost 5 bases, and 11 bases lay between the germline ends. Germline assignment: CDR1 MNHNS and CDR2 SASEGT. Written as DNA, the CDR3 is TGTGCCAGCAGTGAAGCGGCGGGGGTTGATCAGCCCCAGCATTTT. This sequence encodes CASSEAAGVDQPQHF.

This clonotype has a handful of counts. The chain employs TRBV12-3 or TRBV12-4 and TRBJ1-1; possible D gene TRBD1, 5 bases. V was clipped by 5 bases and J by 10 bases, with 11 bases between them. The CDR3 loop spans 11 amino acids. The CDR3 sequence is CASSPGRGAFF. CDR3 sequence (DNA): TGTGCCAGCAGTCCCGGGAGGGGAGCTTTCTTT.

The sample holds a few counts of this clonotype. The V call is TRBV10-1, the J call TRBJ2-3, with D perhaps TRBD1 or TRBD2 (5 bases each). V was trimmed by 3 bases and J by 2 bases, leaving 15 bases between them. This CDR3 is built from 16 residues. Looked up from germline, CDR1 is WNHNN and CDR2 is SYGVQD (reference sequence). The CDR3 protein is CASSEAGTALTDTQYF. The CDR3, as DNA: TGCGCCAGCAGTGAAGCCGGGACGGCTCTCACAGATACGCAGTATTTT.

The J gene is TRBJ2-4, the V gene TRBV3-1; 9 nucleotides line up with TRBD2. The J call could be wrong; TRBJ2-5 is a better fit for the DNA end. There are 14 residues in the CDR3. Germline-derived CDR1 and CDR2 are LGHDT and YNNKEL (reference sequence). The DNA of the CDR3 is TGTGCCAGCAGCCAAGCTAGCGGGACGGAGACCCAGTACTTC. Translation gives CASSQASGTETQYF.

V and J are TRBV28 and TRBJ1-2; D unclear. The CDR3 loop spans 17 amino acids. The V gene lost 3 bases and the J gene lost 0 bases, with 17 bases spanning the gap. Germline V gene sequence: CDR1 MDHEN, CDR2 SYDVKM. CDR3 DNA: TGTGCCAGCAGTTTGGGCCCGGCAGCGCACTCTAACTATGGCTACACCTTC. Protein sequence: CASSLGPAAHSNYGYTF.

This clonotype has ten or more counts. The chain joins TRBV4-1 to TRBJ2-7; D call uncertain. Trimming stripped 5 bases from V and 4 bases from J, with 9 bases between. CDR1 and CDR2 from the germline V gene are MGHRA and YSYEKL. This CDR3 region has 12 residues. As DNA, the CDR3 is TGCGCCAGCAGCTCAAACTTTTACGAGCAGTACTTC. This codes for CASSSNFYEQYF.

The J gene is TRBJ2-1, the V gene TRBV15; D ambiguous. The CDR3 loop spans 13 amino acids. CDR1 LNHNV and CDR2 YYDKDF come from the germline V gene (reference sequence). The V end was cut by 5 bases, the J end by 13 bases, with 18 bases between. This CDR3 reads CATSVAHLETQFF. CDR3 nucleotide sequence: TGTGCCACCAGCGTGGCCCATCTTGAGACCCAGTTCTTC.

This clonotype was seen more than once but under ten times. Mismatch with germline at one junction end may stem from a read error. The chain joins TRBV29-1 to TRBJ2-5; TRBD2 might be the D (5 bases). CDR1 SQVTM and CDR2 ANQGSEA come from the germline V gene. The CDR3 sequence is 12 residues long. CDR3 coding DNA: TGCGGCGTTAGCCGGGCGGGAGAGACCCAGTACTTC. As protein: CGVSRAGETQYF. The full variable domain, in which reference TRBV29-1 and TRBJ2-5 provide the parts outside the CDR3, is SAVISQKPSRDICQRGTSLTIQCQVDSQVTMMFWYRQQPGQSLTLIATANQGSEATYESGFVIDKFPISRPNLTFSTLTVSNMSPEDSSIYLCGVSRAGETQYFGPGTRLLVL.

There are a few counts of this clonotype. CDR3 sequence (DNA): TGTGCCAGCAGCTTTAGGAGGGGGGAGCAGTTCTTC. It codes for CASSFRRGEQFF. V is TRBV11-2 and J is TRBJ2-1, with D possibly called TRBD1 or TRBD2 (6 bases each). The CDR3 totals 12 residues. Germline values: CDR1 SGHAT, CDR2 FQNNGV. V was pared by 3 bases and J by 10 bases, with 10 bases between.

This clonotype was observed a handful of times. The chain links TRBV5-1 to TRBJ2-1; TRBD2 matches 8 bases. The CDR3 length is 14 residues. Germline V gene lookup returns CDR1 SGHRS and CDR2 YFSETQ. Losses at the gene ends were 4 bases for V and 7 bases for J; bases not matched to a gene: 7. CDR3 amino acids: CASSGTRVGNEQFF. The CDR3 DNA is TGCGCCAGCAGCGGGACTAGGGTGGGGAATGAGCAGTTCTTC. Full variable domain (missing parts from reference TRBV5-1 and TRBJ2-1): KAGVTQTPRYLIKTRGQQVTLSCSPISGHRSVSWYQQTPGQGLQFLFEYFSETQRNKGNFPGRFSGRQFSNSRSEMNVSTLELGDSALYLCASSGTRVGNEQFFGPGTRLTVL.

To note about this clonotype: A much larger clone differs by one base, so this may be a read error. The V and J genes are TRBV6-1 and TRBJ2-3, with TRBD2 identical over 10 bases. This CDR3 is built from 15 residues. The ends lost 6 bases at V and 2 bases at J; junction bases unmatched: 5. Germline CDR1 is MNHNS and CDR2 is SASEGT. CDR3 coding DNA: TGTGCCAGCAGGGTAGGACTAGCGGACACAGATACGCAGTATTTT. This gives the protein CASRVGLADTDTQYF.

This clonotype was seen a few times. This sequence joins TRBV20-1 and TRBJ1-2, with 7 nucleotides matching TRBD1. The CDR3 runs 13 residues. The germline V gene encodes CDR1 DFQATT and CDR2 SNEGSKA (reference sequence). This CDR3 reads CRVSGTALYGYTF. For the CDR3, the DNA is TGCAGGGTCTCGGGGACAGCCCTCTATGGCTACACCTTC.

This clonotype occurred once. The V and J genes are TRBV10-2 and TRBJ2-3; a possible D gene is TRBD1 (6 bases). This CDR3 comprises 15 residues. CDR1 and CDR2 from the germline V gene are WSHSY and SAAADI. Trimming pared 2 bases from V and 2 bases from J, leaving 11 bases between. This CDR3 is CASSEARGYTDTQYF. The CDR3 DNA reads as TGCGCCAGCAGTGAGGCTAGGGGGTACACAGATACGCAGTATTTT.

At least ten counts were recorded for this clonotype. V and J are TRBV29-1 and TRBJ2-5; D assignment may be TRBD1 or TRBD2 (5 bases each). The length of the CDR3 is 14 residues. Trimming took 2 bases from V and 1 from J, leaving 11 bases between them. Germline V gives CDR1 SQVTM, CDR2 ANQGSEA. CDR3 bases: TGCAGCGTTGAAATTCTCGGGGCCCAAGAGACCCAGTACTTC. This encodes CSVEILGAQETQYF. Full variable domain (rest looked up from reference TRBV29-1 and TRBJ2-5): SAVISQKPSRDICQRGTSLTIQCQVDSQVTMMFWYRQQPGQSLTLIATANQGSEATYESGFVIDKFPISRPNLTFSTLTVSNMSPEDSSIYLCSVEILGAQETQYFGPGTRLLVL.